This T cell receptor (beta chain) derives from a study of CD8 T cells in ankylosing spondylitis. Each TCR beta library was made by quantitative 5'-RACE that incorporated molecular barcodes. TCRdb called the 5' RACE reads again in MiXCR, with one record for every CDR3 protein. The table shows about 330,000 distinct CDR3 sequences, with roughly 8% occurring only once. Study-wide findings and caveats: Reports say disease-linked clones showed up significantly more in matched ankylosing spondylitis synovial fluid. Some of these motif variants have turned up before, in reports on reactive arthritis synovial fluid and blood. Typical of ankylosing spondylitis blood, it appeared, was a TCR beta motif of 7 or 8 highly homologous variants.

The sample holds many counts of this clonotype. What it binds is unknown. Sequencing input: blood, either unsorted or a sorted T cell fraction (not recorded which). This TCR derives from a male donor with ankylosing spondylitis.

CDR3 nucleotide sequence: TGCAGTCCTACTCGGACTAGCGGGTCCTACGAGCAGTACTTC. Protein: CSPTRTSGSYEQYF. This chain connects TRBV20-1 to TRBJ2-7; the match to TRBD2 covers 11 bases. The CDR3 extends over 14 amino acids. The junction had 7 bases not matched to a gene; V was cut back by 8 bases and J by 1 base. Germline V gene sequence: CDR1 DFQATT, CDR2 SNEGSKA (reference sequence).